The text below deals with one T cell receptor (beta chain). Its recognized antigen is unknown. No base qualities exist here, and no much larger clone lies one base off it. The data are from a study of blood T cell repertoires in COVID-19 (dated by TCRdb to 2018 to 2021). In terms of the full investigation: The collaborator samples originated in the United States, Italy and Spain and spanned the acute and convalescent phases of COVID-19. Deeply sampled blood TCRbeta repertoires from subjects exposed to, actively infected with, or recovered from COVID-19 were included in the dataset. The material from the prospective study consisted of cDNA or gDNA derived from T cells, B-cell-depleted T cells, or PBMCs. Samples came from the ongoing ImmuneRACE study (first 160 participants) plus 1,254 subjects from 6 global collaborators. The repertoires were made available in a free public database intended to serve as a resource for research on the immune response to SARS-CoV-2. Where HLA class I and class II types were available, the types were taken from metadata supplied by the sample provider, not from assay-based typing. Nearly every sample came with metadata listing a de-identified subject ID, COVID-19 status, age in years and sex. General study outcomes and caveats: The amount of clinical and demographic metadata varied by source and participant and was provided uncurated.

Collaborating institutions collected whole blood in K2EDTA tubes following their own protocols. Collaborator samples were shipped for TCRbeta analysis as frozen whole blood, isolated PBMCs, or DNA extracted from either sample type. TCRbeta CDR3 regions were amplified from genomic DNA by means of the immunoSEQ Assay, a bias-controlled multiplex PCR. Per the original workflow: Within the assay, amplification of reference gene primers was used to estimate how many nucleated cells each sample contained. To quantify the absolute abundance of each unique TCRbeta CDR3 rearrangement, sequence reads were collapsed and filtered. For each sample, productive Simpson clonality was calculated by taking the square root of Simpson's diversity index across productive rearrangements. TCRdb provides this immuneACCESS table in a form limited to in-frame rearrangements. Some clones are lacking; in checked studies, under half of them reflect an unresolved V gene, and why the rest are absent is not known. V and J calls and clone size are those listed in that table; D and trimming were worked out from the DNA. The sample table lists roughly 84,000 clones, approximately 86% of them with a count of one. The ten biggest clones cover 18% of the sample.

A distance of 12 bases separates the germline ends of V and J, which lose 3 bases and 4 bases respectively. The germline V gene yields SGHNT for CDR1 and YENEEA for CDR2. Including cysteine and phenylalanine, the CDR3 has 14 amino acids. Only the CDR3 part of the read is kept: 42 bases, read in frame from the first base. Sequenced material: peripheral blood. This chain joins TRBV11-3 to TRBJ2-5, and TRBD2 may be the D gene, going by 6 matching bases. The origin of this receptor is a man older than 75 with active or convalescent COVID-19. The sequence in DNA is TGTGCCAGCAGCTTCTACAGGCGGGGAGAGACCCAGTACTTC. It translates to CASSFYRRGETQYF.